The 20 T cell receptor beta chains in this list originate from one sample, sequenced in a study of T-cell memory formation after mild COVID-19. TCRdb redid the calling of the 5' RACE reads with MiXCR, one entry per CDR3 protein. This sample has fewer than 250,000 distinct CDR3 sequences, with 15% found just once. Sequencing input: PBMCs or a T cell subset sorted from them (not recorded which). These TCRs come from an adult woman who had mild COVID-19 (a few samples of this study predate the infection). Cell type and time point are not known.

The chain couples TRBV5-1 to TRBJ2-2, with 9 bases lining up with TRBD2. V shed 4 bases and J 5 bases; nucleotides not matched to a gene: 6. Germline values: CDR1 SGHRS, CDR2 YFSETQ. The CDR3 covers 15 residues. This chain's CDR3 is CASSQGLASTGELFF. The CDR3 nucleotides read TGCGCCAGCAGCCAGGGACTAGCCTCGACCGGGGAGCTGTTTTTT.

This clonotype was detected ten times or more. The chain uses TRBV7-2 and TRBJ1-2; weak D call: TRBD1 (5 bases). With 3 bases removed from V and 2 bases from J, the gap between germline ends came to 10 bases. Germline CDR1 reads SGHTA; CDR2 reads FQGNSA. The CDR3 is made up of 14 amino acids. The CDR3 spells CASSLGRANYGYTF. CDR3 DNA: TGTGCCAGCAGCTTGGGACGCGCGAACTATGGCTACACCTTC.

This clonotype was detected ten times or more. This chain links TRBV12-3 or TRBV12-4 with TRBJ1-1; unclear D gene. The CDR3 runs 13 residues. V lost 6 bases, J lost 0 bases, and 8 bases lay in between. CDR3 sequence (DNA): TGTGCCAGCAGAGCCTCGGTGAACACTGAAGCTTTCTTT. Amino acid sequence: CASRASVNTEAFF.

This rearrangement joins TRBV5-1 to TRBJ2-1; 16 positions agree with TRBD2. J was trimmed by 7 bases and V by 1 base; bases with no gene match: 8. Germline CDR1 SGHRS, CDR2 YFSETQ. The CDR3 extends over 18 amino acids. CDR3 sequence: CASSLLGTSGRAGNEQFF. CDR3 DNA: TGCGCCAGCAGCTTGCTCGGGACTAGCGGGAGGGCCGGTAATGAGCAGTTCTTC.

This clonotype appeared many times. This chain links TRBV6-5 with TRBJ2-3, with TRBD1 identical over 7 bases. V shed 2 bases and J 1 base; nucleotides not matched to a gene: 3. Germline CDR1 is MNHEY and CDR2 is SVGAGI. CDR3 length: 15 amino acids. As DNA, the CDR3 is TGTGCCAGCAGTTACGGGACAGCCCGCACAGATACGCAGTATTTT. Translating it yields CASSYGTARTDTQYF.

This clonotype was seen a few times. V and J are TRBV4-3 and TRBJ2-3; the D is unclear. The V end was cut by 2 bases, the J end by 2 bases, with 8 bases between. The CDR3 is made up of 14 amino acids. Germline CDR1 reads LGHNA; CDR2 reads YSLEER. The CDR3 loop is CASSQSWDTDTQYF. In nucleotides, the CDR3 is TGCGCCAGCAGCCAATCCTGGGACACAGATACGCAGTATTTT.

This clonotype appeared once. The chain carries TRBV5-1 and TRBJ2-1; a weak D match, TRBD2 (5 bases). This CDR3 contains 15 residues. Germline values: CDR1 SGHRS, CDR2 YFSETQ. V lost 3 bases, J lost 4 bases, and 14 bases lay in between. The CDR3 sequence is CASSSGLDLYNEQFF. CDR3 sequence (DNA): TGCGCCAGCAGCTCCGGACTGGATCTATACAATGAGCAGTTCTTC.

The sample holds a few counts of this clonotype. The DNA of the CDR3 is TGTGCCAGCAGCCCCGGACAGGGTGAGGACACCATATATTTT. Encoded protein: CASSPGQGEDTIYF. The V call is TRBV7-9, the J call TRBJ1-3, with TRBD1 matching 8 bases. Germline CDR1 reads SEHNR; CDR2 reads FQNEAQ (reference sequence). J lost 8 bases, V lost 5 bases, and 8 bases had no gene match. The CDR3 runs 14 residues.

The CDR3 coding sequence is TGTGCCAGCAGCTTAGATCTGGTCGAAAACATTCAGTACTTC. It translates to CASSLDLVENIQYF. The chain links TRBV11-2 to TRBJ2-4; D unclear. The V and J ends lost 0 bases and 5 bases respectively, with 8 bases between them. The CDR3 totals 14 residues. Germline values: CDR1 SGHAT, CDR2 FQNNGV.

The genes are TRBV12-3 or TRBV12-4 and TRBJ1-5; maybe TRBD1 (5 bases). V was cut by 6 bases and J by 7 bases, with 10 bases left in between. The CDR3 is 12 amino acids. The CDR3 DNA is TGTGCCAGCAGACCAGACAGCCAGCCCCAGCATTTT. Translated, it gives CASRPDSQPQHF.

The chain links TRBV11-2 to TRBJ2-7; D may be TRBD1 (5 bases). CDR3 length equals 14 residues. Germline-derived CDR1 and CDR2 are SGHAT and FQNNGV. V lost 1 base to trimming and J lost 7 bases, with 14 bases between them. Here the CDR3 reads CASSLGQRLGEQYF. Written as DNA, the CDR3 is TGTGCCAGCAGCTTAGGACAGAGACTCGGGGAGCAGTACTTC.

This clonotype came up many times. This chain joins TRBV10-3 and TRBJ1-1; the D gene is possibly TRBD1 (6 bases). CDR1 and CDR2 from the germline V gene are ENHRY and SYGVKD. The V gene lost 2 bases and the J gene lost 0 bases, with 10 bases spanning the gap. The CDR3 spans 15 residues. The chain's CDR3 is CAISEKGTLNTEAFF. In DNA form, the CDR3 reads TGTGCCATCAGTGAGAAAGGGACACTGAACACTGAAGCTTTCTTT.

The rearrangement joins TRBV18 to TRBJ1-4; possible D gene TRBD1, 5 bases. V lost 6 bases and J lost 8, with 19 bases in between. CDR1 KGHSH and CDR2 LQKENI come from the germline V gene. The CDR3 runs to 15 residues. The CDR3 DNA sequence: TGTGCCAGCTCCCCTGCCGGGGGGAATGGCGAAAAACTGTTTTTT. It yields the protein CASSPAGGNGEKLFF.

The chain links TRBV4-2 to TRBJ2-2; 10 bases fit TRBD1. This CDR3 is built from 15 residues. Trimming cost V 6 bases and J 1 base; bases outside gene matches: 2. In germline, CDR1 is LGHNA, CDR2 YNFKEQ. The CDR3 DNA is TGTGCCAGCAGTAGGGACAGGGGGAACACCGGGGAGCTGTTTTTT. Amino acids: CASSRDRGNTGELFF.

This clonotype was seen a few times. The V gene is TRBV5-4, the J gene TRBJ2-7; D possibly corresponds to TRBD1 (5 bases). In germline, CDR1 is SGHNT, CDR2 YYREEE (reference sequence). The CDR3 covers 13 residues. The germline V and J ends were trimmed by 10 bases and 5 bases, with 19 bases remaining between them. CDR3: CALTVGEGHEQYF. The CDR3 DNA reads TGTGCCTTGACAGTTGGGGAAGGGCACGAGCAGTACTTC.

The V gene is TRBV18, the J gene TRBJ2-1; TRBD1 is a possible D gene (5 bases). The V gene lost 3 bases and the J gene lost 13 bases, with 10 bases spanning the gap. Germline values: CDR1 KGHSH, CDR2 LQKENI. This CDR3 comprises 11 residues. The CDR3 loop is CASSPDTEQFF. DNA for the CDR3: TGTGCCAGCTCACCGGACACCGAACAGTTCTTC.

The DNA for the CDR3 is TGTGCCAGCAGCCAAGATCCAGGGCTAGCGACTCTCTACGAGCAGTACTTC. Amino acid sequence: CASSQDPGLATLYEQYF. V and J are TRBV4-2 and TRBJ2-7; a possible D gene is TRBD2 (6 bases). The V and J ends lost 0 bases and 3 bases respectively, with 18 bases between them. Germline CDR1 and CDR2: LGHNA and YNFKEQ. CDR3 length: 17 residues.

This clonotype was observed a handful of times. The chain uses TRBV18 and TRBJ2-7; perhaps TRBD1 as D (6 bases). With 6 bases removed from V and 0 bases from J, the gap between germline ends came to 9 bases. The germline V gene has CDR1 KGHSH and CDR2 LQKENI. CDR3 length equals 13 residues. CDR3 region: CASSGTSSYEQYF. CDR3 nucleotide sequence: TGTGCCAGCTCCGGGACAAGCTCCTACGAGCAGTACTTC. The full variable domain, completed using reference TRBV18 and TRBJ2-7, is NAGVMQNPRHLVRRRGQEARLRCSPMKGHSHVYWYRQLPEEGLKFMVYLQKENIIDESGMPKERFSAEFPKEGPSILRIQQVVRGDSAAYFCASSGTSSYEQYFGPGTRLTVT.

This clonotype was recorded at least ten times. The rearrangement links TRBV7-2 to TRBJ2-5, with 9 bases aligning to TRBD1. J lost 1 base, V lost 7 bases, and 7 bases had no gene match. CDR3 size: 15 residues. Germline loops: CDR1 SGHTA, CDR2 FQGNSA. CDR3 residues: CASTPGQGFQETQYF. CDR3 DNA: TGTGCCAGCACCCCGGGACAGGGCTTCCAAGAGACCCAGTACTTC.

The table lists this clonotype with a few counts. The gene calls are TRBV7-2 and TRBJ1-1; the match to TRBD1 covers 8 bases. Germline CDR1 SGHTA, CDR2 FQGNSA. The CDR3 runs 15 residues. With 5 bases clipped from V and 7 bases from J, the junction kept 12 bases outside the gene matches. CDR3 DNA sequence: TGTGCCAGCAGCCAACTACAGGGGGGTCTGTATGAAGCTTTCTTT. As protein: CASSQLQGGLYEAFF.